The clone carrying this T cell receptor beta chain was seen a handful of times. The antigen remains unidentified. This CDR3 is 13 amino acids long. Germline trimming cut 8 bases from V and 2 bases from J; bases unmatched to any gene: 8. The germline V gene encodes CDR1 GTSNPN and CDR2 SVGIG (reference sequence). This entry comes from a study of T-cell memory formation after mild COVID-19. Study-wide results and caveats: The study found contracting CD4+ clones mainly in CM and EM and contracting CD8+ clones in EMRA. What remained unconfirmed was the SARS-CoV-2 specificity of second-wave clones peaking on day 37.

Using its own MiXCR run on the 5' RACE reads, TCRdb lists one record per CDR3 protein. The sample includes approximately 500,000 distinct CDR3 sequences, roughly 25% of them seen just once. The sample comprised PBMCs or a T cell subset sorted from them (not recorded which). The TCR originated in an adult woman who had mild COVID-19 (a few samples of this study predate the infection). Cell type and time point are not known. V usage is TRBV30 and J usage is TRBJ2-7, with TRBD2 matching 8 bases. CDR3 bases: TGTGCCCGGGATAGCGGGGCCCCCTACGAGCAGTACTTC. Protein sequence: CARDSGAPYEQYF.